This T cell receptor (beta chain) was identified during a study of early T cells in non-severe SARS-CoV-2 infection. Study background: Sequencing used unsorted whole-blood bulk RNA, so chains lack pairing.

This clonotype was found many times. Its target is not known. The study's findings and limits: In VDJdb matching, anti-spike CD8 responses were favored while private and CD4 specificities went missing.

The TCR library protocol was used to attach unique molecular identifiers. These identifiers were attached to individual cDNA molecules. MiXCR was run by TCRdb on the 5' RACE reads, yielding one entry per CDR3 protein. Among some 62,000 distinct CDR3 sequences listed, approximately 9.2% were seen once. This sequence was found in an adult who was a healthcare worker with PCR-confirmed SARS-CoV-2 infection or an uninfected control (not recorded which). The sample consisted of whole blood, taken at baseline.

The CDR3 here is CAGTDSGYGYTF. CDR3 nucleotide sequence: TGTGCCGGCACCGACAGTGGCTATGGCTACACCTTC. The chain links TRBV2 to TRBJ1-2; D may be TRBD1 (5 bases). The CDR3 consists of 12 residues. Germline lookup yields CDR1 SNHLY and CDR2 FYNNEI. The germline V and J ends were trimmed by 11 bases and 4 bases, with 14 bases remaining between them.